The T cell receptor beta chain under discussion was sequenced for a study of blood T cell repertoires in COVID-19. TCRdb keeps only in-frame clones here, not all; method: immunoSEQ multiplex PCR. Of about 67,000 clones listed, about 87% were seen once; the top ten hold around 7.9%. Germline-derived CDR1 and CDR2 are MNHEY and SMNVEV (reference sequence). This CDR3 spans 15 amino acids. With 5 bases removed from V and 0 bases from J, the gap between germline ends came to 11 bases. The sample taken for sequencing was peripheral blood. This TCR derives from a man aged 45 to 65 with active COVID-19. The chain joins TRBV27 to TRBJ1-5; a weak D match, TRBD1 (6 bases). The CDR3 sequence: CASSPGGYSNQPQHF. The CDR3 DNA follows: TGTGCCAGCAGTCCTGGGGGCTATAGCAATCAGCCCCAGCATTTT.